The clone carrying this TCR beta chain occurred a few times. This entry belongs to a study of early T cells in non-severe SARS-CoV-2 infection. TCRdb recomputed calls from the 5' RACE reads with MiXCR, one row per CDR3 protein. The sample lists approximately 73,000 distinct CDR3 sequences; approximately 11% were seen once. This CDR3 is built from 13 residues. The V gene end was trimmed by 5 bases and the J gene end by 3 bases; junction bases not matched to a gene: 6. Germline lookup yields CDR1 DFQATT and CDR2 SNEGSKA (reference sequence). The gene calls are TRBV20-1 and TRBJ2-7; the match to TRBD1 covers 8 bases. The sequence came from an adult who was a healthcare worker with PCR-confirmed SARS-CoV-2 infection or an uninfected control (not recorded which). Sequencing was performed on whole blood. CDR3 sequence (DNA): TGCAGTGCTTCCCGGACAGGGCGCTACGAGCAGTACTTC. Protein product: CSASRTGRYEQYF.